This TCR beta chain comes out of a study of identical twins. This clonotype was detected only a few times. TCRdb reprocessed the 5' RACE reads with MiXCR, giving one entry per CDR3 protein. Here the sample spans approximately 620,000 distinct CDR3 sequences, about 9.4% being singletons. The length of the CDR3 is 14 residues. Germline lookup yields CDR1 LGHNA and CDR2 YNFKEQ. Deletions cut 7 bases from V and 2 bases from J, with 14 bases between. These records were also assigned to another study, of yellow fever vaccine responses in identical twins.

The J gene is TRBJ2-5, the V gene TRBV4-2; TRBD1 is a possible D gene (6 bases). The material sequenced was PBMCs. The TCR was taken from a woman in her late teens or twenties in good health. In DNA form, the CDR3 reads TGTGCCAGCACAGGGGCCGACCCACAAGAGACCCAGTACTTC. It encodes CASTGADPQETQYF.